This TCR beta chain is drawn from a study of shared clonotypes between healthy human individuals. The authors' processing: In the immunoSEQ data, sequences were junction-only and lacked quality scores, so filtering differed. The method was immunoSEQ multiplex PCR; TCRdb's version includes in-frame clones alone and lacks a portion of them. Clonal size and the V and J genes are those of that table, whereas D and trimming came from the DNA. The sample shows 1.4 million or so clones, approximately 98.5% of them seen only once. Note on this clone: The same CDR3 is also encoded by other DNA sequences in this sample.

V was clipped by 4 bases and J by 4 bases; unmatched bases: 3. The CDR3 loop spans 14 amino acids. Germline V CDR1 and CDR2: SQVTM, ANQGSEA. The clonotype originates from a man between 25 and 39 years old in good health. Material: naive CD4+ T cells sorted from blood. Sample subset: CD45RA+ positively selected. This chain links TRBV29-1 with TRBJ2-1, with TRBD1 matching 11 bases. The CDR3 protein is CSVARDRGYNEQFF. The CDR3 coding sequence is TGCAGCGTTGCAAGGGACAGGGGGTACAATGAGCAGTTCTTC.